A single sample is the source of the 22 T cell receptor beta chains below, sequenced in a study of T cell responses to AZD1222 COVID-19 vaccine. The table came from immunoSEQ multiplex PCR; TCRdb's copy has only in-frame clones and leaves some out. The sample includes just under 90,000 clones, over 75% of them seen just once. The sample consisted of peripheral blood, taken on day 0 of AZD1222 vaccination. These receptors all come from an adult in good health.

The genes are TRBV5-1 and TRBJ1-1, with D possibly TRBD1 on 5 matching bases. The CDR3 contains 15 residues. From germline, CDR1 is SGHRS and CDR2 YFSETQ. V lost 5 bases and J 4 bases, leaving 18 bases between the germline ends. The CDR3 DNA sequence: TGCGCCAGCAGTAGGGGTGGAGGAGACAGCACTGAAGCTTTCTTT. Encoded protein: CASSRGGGDSTEAFF.

V gene TRBV6-5 combines with J gene TRBJ1-1; the D gene is possibly TRBD1 (5 bases). Per germline, CDR1 MNHEY and CDR2 SVGAGI. CDR3 length equals 16 residues. V lost 0 bases and J lost 3, with 14 bases in between. CDR3 in amino acids: CASSYSAGRGDTEAFF. For the CDR3, the DNA is TGTGCCAGCAGTTACTCGGCAGGGCGCGGGGACACTGAAGCTTTCTTT.

This clone has just one count. This chain links TRBV6-4 with TRBJ2-6, with D unclear. This CDR3 comprises 16 residues. V gave up 0 bases and J gave up 1 base, with 7 bases separating them. Germline CDR1 is MRHNA and CDR2 is SNTAGT. The CDR3: CASSDSIGSGANVLTF. In nucleotides, the CDR3 is TGTGCCAGCAGTGACTCGATAGGTTCTGGGGCCAACGTCCTGACTTTC.

This clone is a singleton in its sample. This chain uses TRBV18 with TRBJ1-5; the match to TRBD1 covers 12 bases. Germline-derived CDR1 and CDR2 are KGHSH and LQKENI. This CDR3 is built from 16 residues. The junction had 4 bases not matched to a gene; V was cut back by 5 bases and J by 2 bases. The CDR3 sequence is CASSRDRGRGNQPQHF. In DNA form, the CDR3 reads TGTGCCAGCTCAAGGGACAGGGGGCGCGGCAATCAGCCCCAGCATTTT.

The chain recombines TRBV3-1 (or the pseudogene TRBV3-2) with TRBJ2-2, with 12 positions matching TRBD2. The CDR3 runs to 15 residues. Germline V lookup: CDR1 LGHDT, CDR2 YNNKEL (reference sequence). Unmatched junction bases numbered 4, after V lost 4 bases and J lost 7 bases. The CDR3: CASSRGLAGSGELFF. The CDR3 DNA reads as TGTGCCAGCAGCCGGGGACTAGCGGGCAGCGGGGAGCTGTTTTTT.

The chain employs TRBV7-9 and TRBJ1-2; TRBD1 might be the D (6 bases). V lost 4 bases, J lost 7 bases, and 16 bases lay in between. Germline V gene lookup returns CDR1 SEHNR and CDR2 FQNEAQ (reference sequence). The CDR3 consists of 14 residues. CDR3 residues: CASSSPSGDGGYTF. CDR3 nucleotides: TGTGCCAGCAGCTCCCCCTCAGGGGACGGTGGCTACACCTTC.

CDR3 nucleotides: TGTGCCAGCAGTTTAACAGACAATGAGCAGTTCTTC. It encodes CASSLTDNEQFF. The chain joins TRBV27 to TRBJ2-1; D remains unclear. V lost 2 bases, J lost 5 bases, and 4 bases lay in between. The CDR3 spans 12 residues. From germline, CDR1 is MNHEY and CDR2 SMNVEV (reference sequence).

The V gene is TRBV28, the J gene TRBJ1-2; D is ambiguous. This CDR3 region has 11 residues. Trimming stripped 3 bases from V and 5 bases from J, with 4 bases between. Per the germline V gene, CDR1 is MDHEN and CDR2 is SYDVKM. This CDR3 is CASSLEYGYTF. The CDR3 DNA sequence: TGTGCCAGCAGTTTGGAGTATGGCTACACCTTC.

Only one count was recorded for this clone. The chain recombines TRBV6-1 with TRBJ2-2; possible D gene TRBD2, 5 bases. The CDR3 has 16 residues. Deletions cut 2 bases from V and 5 bases from J, with 15 bases between. Germline CDR1 MNHNS, CDR2 SASEGT. The CDR3 region has the DNA TGTGCCAGCAGTGAACCCTCAGGCCGCGGGACCGGGGAGCTGTTTTTT. It codes for CASSEPSGRGTGELFF.

This clone was seen a few times. The genes are TRBV7-8 and TRBJ2-7, with 7 bases that match TRBD2. The germline CDR1 and CDR2 sequences are SGHVS and FQNEAQ. CDR3 length: 13 amino acids. With 5 bases clipped from V and 2 bases from J, the junction kept 3 bases outside the gene matches. The DNA of the CDR3 is TGTGCCAGCAGCCCTCGGGAGGCCTACGAGCAGTACTTC. It is translated as CASSPREAYEQYF.

The chain uses TRBV3-1 (or the pseudogene TRBV3-2) and TRBJ2-7; maybe TRBD1 (5 bases). Trimming pared 0 bases from V and 3 bases from J, leaving 12 bases between. Germline V gene data show CDR1 as LGHDT and CDR2 as YNNKEL (reference sequence). The CDR3 contains 15 residues. For the CDR3, the DNA is TGTGCCAGCAGCCAAGAAAGGGGCAGGGACTACGAGCAGTACTTC. Its translation: CASSQERGRDYEQYF.

This chain joins TRBV5-6 and TRBJ1-5; D ambiguous. V was pared by 2 bases and J by 0 bases, with 12 bases between. Germline CDR1 reads SGHDT; CDR2 reads YYEEEE. This CDR3 comprises 16 residues. CDR3 region: CASSLGSRHSNQPQHF. For the CDR3, the DNA is TGTGCCAGCAGCTTAGGTTCCAGACATAGCAATCAGCCCCAGCATTTT.

The chain is built from TRBV7-8 and TRBJ1-5, with 7 bases fitting TRBD1. CDR3 length equals 16 residues. After removal of 3 bases from V and 5 bases from J, the junction contained 10 bases not matched to a gene. The germline gives CDR1 SGHVS, CDR2 FQNEAQ. CDR3 region: CASSFASGTDYQPQHF. CDR3 DNA sequence: TGTGCCAGCAGCTTCGCCAGCGGGACAGATTATCAGCCCCAGCATTTT.

J is TRBJ2-7 and V is TRBV28; D not resolved. From germline, CDR1 is MDHEN and CDR2 SYDVKM. With 6 bases removed from V and 4 bases from J, the gap between germline ends came to 10 bases. The CDR3 consists of 12 residues. The CDR3 DNA follows: TGTGCCAGCAGGGGTAGCCTGTACGAGCAGTACTTC. It is translated as CASRGSLYEQYF.

The chain carries TRBV7-9 and TRBJ2-2; D unresolved. V lost 8 bases, J lost 6 bases, and 7 bases lay in between. Per the germline V gene, CDR1 is SEHNR and CDR2 is FQNEAQ (reference sequence). CDR3 length: 11 amino acids. The CDR3, as DNA: TGTGCCAGCCCCCGGGCCGGGGAGCTGTTTTTT. Its protein product is CASPRAGELFF. The full variable domain, completed using reference TRBV7-9 and TRBJ2-2, is DTGVSQNPRHKITKRGQNVTFRCDPISEHNRLYWYRQTLGQGPEFLTYFQNEAQLEKSRLLSDRFSAERPKGSFSTLEIQRTEQGDSAMYLCASPRAGELFFGEGSRLTVL.

The CDR3 region has the DNA TGTGCCAGCAGCCGTTTAGTACTCCGGGACAGGGGGCGCGGGGGAAGAGCTTTCTTT. Encoded protein: CASSRLVLRDRGRGGRAFF. The chain is built from TRBV13 and TRBJ1-1; 12 nucleotides line up with TRBD1. The V gene end was trimmed by 5 bases and the J gene end by 10 bases; junction bases not matched to a gene: 23. Germline V gene lookup returns CDR1 PRHDT and CDR2 FYEKMQ (reference sequence). The CDR3 has 19 amino acids.

The chain couples TRBV28 to TRBJ1-4; no clear D. This CDR3 is 16 amino acids long. Germline V gene lookup returns CDR1 MDHEN and CDR2 SYDVKM. V dropped 3 bases and J dropped 0 bases, with 11 bases sitting between them. DNA of the CDR3: TGTGCCAGCAGTTTTGCGGGCCCGCCAACTAATGAAAAACTGTTTTTT. It is translated as CASSFAGPPTNEKLFF.

This chain uses TRBV15 with TRBJ2-5; TRBD2 is a possible D gene (5 bases). CDR1 LNHNV and CDR2 YYDKDF come from the germline V gene (reference sequence). Trimming removed 1 base at V and 5 bases at J, with 5 bases between. This CDR3 has 12 amino acids. CDR3 in DNA: TGTGCCACCAGCAGAGGGAGGGAGACCCAGTACTTC. As protein: CATSRGRETQYF.

The rearrangement links TRBV5-1 to TRBJ1-1; 8 bases agree with TRBD1. V gave up 4 bases and J gave up 0 bases; unmatched junction bases: 5. Per the germline V gene, CDR1 is SGHRS and CDR2 is YFSETQ. This CDR3 region has 15 residues. CDR3 amino acids: CASSDGQGMNTEAFF. CDR3 bases: TGCGCCAGCAGCGACGGACAGGGAATGAACACTGAAGCTTTCTTT.

The J gene is TRBJ1-2, the V gene TRBV28; D call uncertain. CDR1 MDHEN and CDR2 SYDVKM come from the germline V gene. Trimming took off 3 bases at V and 6 bases at J, with 14 bases between the two ends. This CDR3 is built from 14 residues. CDR3 DNA sequence: TGTGCCAGCAGTTTTGGTGGCAGGCAGAATGGCTACACCTTC. Encoded protein: CASSFGGRQNGYTF.

This clone was seen once. The genes are TRBV18 and TRBJ2-3; 8 bases are a match to TRBD2. The CDR3 is 16 amino acids. Trimming took 2 bases from V and 2 from J; bases not matched to a gene: 6. CDR1 and CDR2 (germline): KGHSH, LQKENI. Here the CDR3 DNA reads TGTGCCAGCTCACCAATACTAGCGGAGTCCACAGATACGCAGTATTTT. Protein: CASSPILAESTDTQYF.

The chain links TRBV5-4 to TRBJ2-5, with 7 bases fitting TRBD1. Per germline, CDR1 SGHNT and CDR2 YYREEE (reference sequence). The J segment lost 5 bases and the V segment lost 3 bases, leaving 4 bases of the junction unmatched. CDR3 length: 13 residues. This CDR3 is CASSSGQRETQYF. Written as DNA, the CDR3 is TGTGCCAGCAGCTCGGGACAGAGGGAGACCCAGTACTTC. Full variable domain (rest looked up from reference TRBV5-4 and TRBJ2-5): ETGVTQSPTHLIKTRGQQVTLRCSSQSGHNTVSWYQQALGQGPQFIFQYYREEENGRGNFPPRFSGLQFPNYSSELNVNALELDDSALYLCASSSGQRETQYFGPGTRLLVL.